This T cell receptor beta chain was retrieved from a study of T cell responses to AZD1222 COVID-19 vaccine. Study context: Pooling covered second doses at about 4 or about 12 weeks. Findings and caveats of the study: Unmutated variant regions reportedly attract nearly half of all spike-specific TCRs. No repertoire was sampled before or during the peak T cell response, only after it.

Assay: immunoSEQ multiplex PCR; the TCRdb copy retains only in-frame clones and omits some. The sample shows 110,000 to 150,000 clones, just over 90% of them seen only once. CDR1 and CDR2 from the germline V gene are SGHVS and FQNEAQ. Between the trimmed V and J ends, which lost 4 bases and 8 bases, there was a span of 17 bases. The CDR3 spans 14 residues. Details on this clone: Its specificity is unknown.

This sequence was found in an adult in good health. The sequencing used peripheral blood, collected on day 0 of AZD1222 vaccination. The V call is TRBV7-8, the J call TRBJ1-2; tentative D call: TRBD1 (5 bases). In DNA, the CDR3 is TGTGCCAGCAGCTACGACAGTATAGTTTTCGGCTACACCTTC. This translates into CASSYDSIVFGYTF.